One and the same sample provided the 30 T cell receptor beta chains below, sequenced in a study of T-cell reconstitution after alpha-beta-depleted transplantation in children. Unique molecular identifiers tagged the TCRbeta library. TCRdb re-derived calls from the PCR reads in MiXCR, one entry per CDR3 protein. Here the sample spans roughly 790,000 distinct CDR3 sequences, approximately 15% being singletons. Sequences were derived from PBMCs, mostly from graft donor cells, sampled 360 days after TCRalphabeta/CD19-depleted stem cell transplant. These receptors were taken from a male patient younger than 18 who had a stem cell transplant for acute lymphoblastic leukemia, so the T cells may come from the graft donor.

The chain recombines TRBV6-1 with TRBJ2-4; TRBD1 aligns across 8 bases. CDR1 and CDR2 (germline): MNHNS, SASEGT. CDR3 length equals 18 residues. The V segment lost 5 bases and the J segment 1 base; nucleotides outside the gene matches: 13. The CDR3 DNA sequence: TGTGCCAGCAGTCCAACAGCCGGACAGGGTCGCGCCAAAAACATTCAGTACTTC. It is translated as CASSPTAGQGRAKNIQYF.

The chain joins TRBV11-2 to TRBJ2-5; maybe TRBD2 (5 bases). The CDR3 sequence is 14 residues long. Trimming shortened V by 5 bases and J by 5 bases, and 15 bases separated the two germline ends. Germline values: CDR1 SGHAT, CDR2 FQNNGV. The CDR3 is CASSPTGSGETQYF. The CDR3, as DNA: TGTGCCAGCAGCCCGACTGGGAGCGGCGAGACCCAGTACTTC.

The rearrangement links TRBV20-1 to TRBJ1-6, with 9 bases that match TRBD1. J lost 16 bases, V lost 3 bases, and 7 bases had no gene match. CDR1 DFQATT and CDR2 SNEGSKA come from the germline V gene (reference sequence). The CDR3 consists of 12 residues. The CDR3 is CSASGGQGRLHF. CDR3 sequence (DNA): TGCAGTGCTAGCGGGGGACAGGGCCGACTCCACTTT.

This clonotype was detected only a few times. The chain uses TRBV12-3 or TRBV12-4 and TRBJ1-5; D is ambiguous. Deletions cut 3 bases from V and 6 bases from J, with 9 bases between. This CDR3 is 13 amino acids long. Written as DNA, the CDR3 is TGTGCCAGCAGTTTTGGAATCGTTCAGCCCCAGCATTTT. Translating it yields CASSFGIVQPQHF.

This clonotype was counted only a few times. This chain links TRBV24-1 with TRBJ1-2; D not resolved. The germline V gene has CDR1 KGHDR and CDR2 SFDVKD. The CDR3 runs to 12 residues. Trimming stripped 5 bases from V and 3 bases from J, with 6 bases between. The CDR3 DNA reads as TGTGCCACCAGTGGCACGCACTATGGCTACACCTTC. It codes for CATSGTHYGYTF.

The CDR3 DNA reads as TGTGCCAGCAGCAAAACAGGGTTTGGCAGCACAGATACGCAGTATTTT. Encoded protein: CASSKTGFGSTDTQYF. This chain links TRBV9 with TRBJ2-3; D may be TRBD1 (6 bases). Trimming pared 4 bases from V and 0 bases from J, leaving 15 bases between. The CDR3 covers 16 residues. Germline V gene sequence: CDR1 SGDLS, CDR2 YYNGEE.

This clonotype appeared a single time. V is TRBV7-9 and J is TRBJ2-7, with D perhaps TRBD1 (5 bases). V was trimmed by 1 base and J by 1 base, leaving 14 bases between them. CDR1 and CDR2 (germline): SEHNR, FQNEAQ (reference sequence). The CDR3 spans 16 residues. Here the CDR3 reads CASSLDRQGASYEQYF. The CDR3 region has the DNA TGTGCCAGCAGCTTAGACCGCCAGGGCGCGTCCTACGAGCAGTACTTC.

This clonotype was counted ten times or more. As DNA, the CDR3 is TGTGCCAGCAGACGACTAGCGTCGTCCTACGAGCAGTACTTC. Translation: CASRRLASSYEQYF. The chain has TRBV12-3 or TRBV12-4 and TRBJ2-7; 8 bases agree with TRBD2. CDR3 length: 14 residues. V shed 6 bases, J shed 1 base, and the junction held 5 bases outside the gene matches.

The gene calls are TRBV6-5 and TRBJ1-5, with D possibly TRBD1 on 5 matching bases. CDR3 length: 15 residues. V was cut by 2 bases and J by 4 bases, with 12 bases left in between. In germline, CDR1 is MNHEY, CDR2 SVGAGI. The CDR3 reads CASSYRAGRNQPQHF. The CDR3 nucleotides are TGTGCCAGCAGTTACAGGGCAGGGCGAAATCAGCCCCAGCATTTT.

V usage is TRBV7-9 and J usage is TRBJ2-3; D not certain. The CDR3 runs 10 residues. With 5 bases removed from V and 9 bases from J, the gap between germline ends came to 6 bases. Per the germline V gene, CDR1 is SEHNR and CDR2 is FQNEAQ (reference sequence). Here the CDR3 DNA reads TGTGCCAGCAGCCCGCAGACGCAGTATTTT. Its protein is CASSPQTQYF. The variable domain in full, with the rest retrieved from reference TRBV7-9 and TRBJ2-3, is DTGVSQNPRHKITKRGQNVTFRCDPISEHNRLYWYRQTLGQGPEFLTYFQNEAQLEKSRLLSDRFSAERPKGSFSTLEIQRTEQGDSAMYLCASSPQTQYFGPGTRLTVL.

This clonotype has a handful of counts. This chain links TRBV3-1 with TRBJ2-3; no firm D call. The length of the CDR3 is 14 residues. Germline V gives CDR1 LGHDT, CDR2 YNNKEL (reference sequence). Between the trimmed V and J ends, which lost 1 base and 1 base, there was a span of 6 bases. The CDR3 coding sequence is TGTGCCAGCAGCCAAGCGTGGGGCACAGATACGCAGTATTTT. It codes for CASSQAWGTDTQYF.

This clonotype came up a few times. Here the CDR3 reads CASSFWQGEANEQFF. CDR3 in DNA: TGTGCCAGCAGTTTCTGGCAGGGTGAGGCTAATGAGCAGTTCTTC. This chain connects TRBV12-3 or TRBV12-4 to TRBJ2-1, with D tentatively TRBD1 (5 bases). This CDR3 contains 15 residues. The V end lost 3 bases, the J end lost 7 bases, and 16 bases lay between the germline ends.

The CDR3, as DNA: TGTGCCAGCAGCTTAGCGCGGGGTCTACGTTACAATGAGCAGTTCTTC. This translates into CASSLARGLRYNEQFF. The chain carries TRBV7-6 and TRBJ2-1, with D possibly TRBD2 on 6 matching bases. V was pared by 0 bases and J by 4 bases, with 13 bases between. CDR1 and CDR2 (germline): SGHVS, FNYEAQ. The CDR3 totals 16 residues.

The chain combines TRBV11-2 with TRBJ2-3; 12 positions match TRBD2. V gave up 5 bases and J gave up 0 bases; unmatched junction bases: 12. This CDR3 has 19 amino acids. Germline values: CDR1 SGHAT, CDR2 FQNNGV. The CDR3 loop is CASSLGLAGGPSSTDTQYF. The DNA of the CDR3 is TGTGCCAGCAGCCTAGGTCTAGCGGGAGGGCCCTCAAGCACAGATACGCAGTATTTT.

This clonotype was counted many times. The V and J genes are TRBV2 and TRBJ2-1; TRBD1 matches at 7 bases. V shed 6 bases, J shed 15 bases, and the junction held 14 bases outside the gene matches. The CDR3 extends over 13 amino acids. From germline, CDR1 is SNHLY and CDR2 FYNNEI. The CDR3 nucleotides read TGTGCCAGCAGCCTTGCGTTAGACAGGGTACGGTTCTTC. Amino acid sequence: CASSLALDRVRFF.

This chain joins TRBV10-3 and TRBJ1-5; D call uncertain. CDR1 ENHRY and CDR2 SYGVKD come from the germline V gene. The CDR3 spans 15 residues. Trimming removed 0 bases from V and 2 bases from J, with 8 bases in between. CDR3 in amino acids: CAISESTWGNQPQHF. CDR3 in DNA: TGTGCCATCAGTGAGTCGACGTGGGGCAATCAGCCCCAGCATTTT.

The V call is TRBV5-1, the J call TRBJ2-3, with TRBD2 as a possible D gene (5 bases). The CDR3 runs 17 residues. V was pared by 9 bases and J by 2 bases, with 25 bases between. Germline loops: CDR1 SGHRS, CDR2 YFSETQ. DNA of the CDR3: TGCGCCAACCCCGTGCCTCCGTCAGAGGGCATCACAGATACGCAGTATTTT. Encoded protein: CANPVPPSEGITDTQYF. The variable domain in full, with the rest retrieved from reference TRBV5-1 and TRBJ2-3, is KAGVTQTPRYLIKTRGQQVTLSCSPISGHRSVSWYQQTPGQGLQFLFEYFSETQRNKGNFPGRFSGRQFSNSRSEMNVSTLELGDSALYLCANPVPPSEGITDTQYFGPGTRLTVL.

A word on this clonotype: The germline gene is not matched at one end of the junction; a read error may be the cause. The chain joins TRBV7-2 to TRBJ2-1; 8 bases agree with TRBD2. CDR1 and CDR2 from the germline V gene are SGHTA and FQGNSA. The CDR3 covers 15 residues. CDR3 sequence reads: CASSLAGGLRDEQFF. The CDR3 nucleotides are TGTGCCAGCAGCCTAGCGGGCGGGCTGCGCGATGAGCAGTTCTTC.

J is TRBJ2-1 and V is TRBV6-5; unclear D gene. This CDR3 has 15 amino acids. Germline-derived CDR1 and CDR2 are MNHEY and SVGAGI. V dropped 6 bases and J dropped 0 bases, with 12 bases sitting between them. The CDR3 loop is CASSSSLGSYNEQFF. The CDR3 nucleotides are TGTGCCAGCAGCTCCTCCTTAGGCTCCTACAATGAGCAGTTCTTC.

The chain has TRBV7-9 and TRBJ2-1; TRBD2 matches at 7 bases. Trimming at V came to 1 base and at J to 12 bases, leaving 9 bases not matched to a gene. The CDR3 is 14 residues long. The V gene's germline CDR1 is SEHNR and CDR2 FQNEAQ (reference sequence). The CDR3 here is CASSLVLGGSVQFF. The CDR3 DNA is TGTGCCAGCAGCTTAGTTTTAGGCGGGAGTGTGCAGTTCTTC.

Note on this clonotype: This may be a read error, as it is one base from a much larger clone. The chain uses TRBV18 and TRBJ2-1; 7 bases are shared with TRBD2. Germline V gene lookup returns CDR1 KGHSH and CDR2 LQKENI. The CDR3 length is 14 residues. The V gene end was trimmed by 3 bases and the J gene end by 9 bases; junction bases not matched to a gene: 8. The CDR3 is CASSPGRELSEQFF. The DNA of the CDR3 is TGTGCCAGCTCACCGGGGCGGGAGCTTAGTGAGCAGTTCTTC.

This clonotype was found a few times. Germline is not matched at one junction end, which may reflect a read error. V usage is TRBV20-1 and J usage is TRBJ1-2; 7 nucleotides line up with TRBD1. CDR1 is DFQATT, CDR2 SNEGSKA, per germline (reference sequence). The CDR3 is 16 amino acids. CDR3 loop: CCARDSATGWKYGYTF. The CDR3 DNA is TGCTGTGCTAGAGATTCAGCGACAGGGTGGAAGTATGGCTACACCTTC.

As DNA, the CDR3 is TGCAGTGCCGCTTTCGGGGCCCTAAATCAGCCCCAGCATTTT. Its protein product is CSAAFGALNQPQHF. The J gene is TRBJ1-5, the V gene TRBV20-1; the D gene is possibly TRBD1 (5 bases). CDR3 length equals 14 residues. Trimming left V 6 bases short and J 4 bases short, with 16 bases between. Per germline, CDR1 DFQATT and CDR2 SNEGSKA (reference sequence).

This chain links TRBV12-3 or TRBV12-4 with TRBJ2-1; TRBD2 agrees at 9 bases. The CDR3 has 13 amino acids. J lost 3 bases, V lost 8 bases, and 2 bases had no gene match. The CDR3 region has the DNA TGTGCCAGCCAGCGGGAGGTCTACAATGAGCAGTTCTTC. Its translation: CASQREVYNEQFF.

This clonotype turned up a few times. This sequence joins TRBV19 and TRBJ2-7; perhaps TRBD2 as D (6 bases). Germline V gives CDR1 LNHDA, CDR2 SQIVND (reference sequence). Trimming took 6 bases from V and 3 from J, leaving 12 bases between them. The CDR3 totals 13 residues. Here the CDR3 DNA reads TGTGCCAGTAGCGGGGGTGCCTTCTACGAGCAGTACTTC. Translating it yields CASSGGAFYEQYF.

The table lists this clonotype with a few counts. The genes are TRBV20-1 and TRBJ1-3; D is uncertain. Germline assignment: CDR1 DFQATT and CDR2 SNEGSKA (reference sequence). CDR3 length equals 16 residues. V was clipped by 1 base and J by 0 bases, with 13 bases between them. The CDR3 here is CSARGSQQYSGNTIYF. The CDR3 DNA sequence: TGCAGTGCTAGAGGTTCACAGCAATACTCTGGAAACACCATATATTTT.

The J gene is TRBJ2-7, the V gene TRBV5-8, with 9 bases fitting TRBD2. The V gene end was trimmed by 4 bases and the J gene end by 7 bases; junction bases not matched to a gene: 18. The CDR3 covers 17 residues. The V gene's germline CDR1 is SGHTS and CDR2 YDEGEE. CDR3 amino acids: CASSILAGGRAISEQYF. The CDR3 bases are TGTGCCAGCAGCATCCTGGCCGGCGGGAGGGCAATCAGTGAGCAGTACTTC.

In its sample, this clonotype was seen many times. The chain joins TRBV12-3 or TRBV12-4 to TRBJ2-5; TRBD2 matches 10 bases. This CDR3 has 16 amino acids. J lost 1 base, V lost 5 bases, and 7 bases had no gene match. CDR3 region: CASSPRTSGGQETQYF. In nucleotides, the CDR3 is TGTGCCAGCAGTCCGCGGACTAGCGGAGGCCAAGAGACCCAGTACTTC.

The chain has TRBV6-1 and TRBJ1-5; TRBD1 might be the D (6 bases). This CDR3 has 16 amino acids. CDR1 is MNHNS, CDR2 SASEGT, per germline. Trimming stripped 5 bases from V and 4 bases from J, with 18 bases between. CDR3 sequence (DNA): TGTGCCAGCAGTAATGGTGGGGGGCAGAGAAATCAGCCCCAGCATTTT. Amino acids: CASSNGGGQRNQPQHF.

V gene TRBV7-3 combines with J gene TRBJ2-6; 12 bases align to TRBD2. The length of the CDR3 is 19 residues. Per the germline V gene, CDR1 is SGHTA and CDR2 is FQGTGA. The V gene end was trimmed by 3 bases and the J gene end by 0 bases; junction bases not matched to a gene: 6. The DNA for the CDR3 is TGTGCCAGCAGCTTTGGCTCTAGCGGGAGGGGCTCTGGGGCCAACGTCCTGACTTTC. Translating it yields CASSFGSSGRGSGANVLTF. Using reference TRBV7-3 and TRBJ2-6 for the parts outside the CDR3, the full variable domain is GAGVSQTPSNKVTEKGKYVELRCDPISGHTALYWYRQSLGQGPEFLIYFQGTGAADDSGLPNDRFFAVRPEGSVSTLKIQRTERGDSAVYLCASSFGSSGRGSGANVLTFGAGSRLTVL.